Listed here are 5 T cell receptor beta chains from one sample, sequenced in a study of blood T cell repertoires in COVID-19. The data were produced by immunoSEQ multiplex PCR, yet TCRdb's version contains in-frame clones alone and is incomplete. The table has fewer than 350,000 clones, 85% to 90% seen once. The sequenced sample was peripheral blood. These receptors came from a woman younger than 45 with COVID-19, enrolled during active disease.

This clone showed up many times. The V gene is TRBV7-6, the J gene TRBJ1-2, with D possibly being TRBD1 (6 bases). Germline lookup yields CDR1 SGHVS and CDR2 FNYEAQ. The CDR3 is 17 residues long. Trimming took 0 bases from V and 6 from J, leaving 20 bases between them. DNA of the CDR3: TGTGCCAGCAGCTTAGCGCTCGGTACAGGGAAGATGGATGGCTACACCTTC. Amino acid sequence: CASSLALGTGKMDGYTF.

This chain connects TRBV13 to TRBJ2-5; no definite D call. The CDR3 has 16 amino acids. CDR1 PRHDT and CDR2 FYEKMQ come from the germline V gene (reference sequence). Trimming left V 0 bases short and J 9 bases short, with 20 bases between. The CDR3 loop reads CASSLGLRSPVSAQYF. The CDR3 DNA reads TGTGCCAGCAGCTTAGGCCTTCGGAGCCCCGTGTCGGCCCAGTACTTC.

This chain uses TRBV7-9 with TRBJ2-3, with D uncertain. Germline loops: CDR1 SEHNR, CDR2 FQNEAQ (reference sequence). There are 15 residues in the CDR3. V dropped 7 bases and J dropped 5 bases, with 19 bases sitting between them. The CDR3, as DNA: TGTGCCAGCACCCCCCTAGGCCGCTTCGGAGATACGCAGTATTTT. Its translation: CASTPLGRFGDTQYF.

This sequence joins TRBV29-1 and TRBJ2-7, with unresolved D. The CDR3 is made up of 13 amino acids. V lost 7 bases to trimming and J lost 2 bases, with 15 bases between them. CDR1 and CDR2 from the germline V gene are SQVTM and ANQGSEA. In DNA form, the CDR3 reads TGCAGCGCGGGCAATAACTCACCCTACGAGCAGTACTTC. The encoded protein is CSAGNNSPYEQYF.

The chain combines TRBV4-1 with TRBJ1-2; unclear D gene. CDR1 is MGHRA, CDR2 YSYEKL, per germline. This CDR3 is 15 amino acids long. V lost 1 base and J 4 bases, leaving 13 bases between the germline ends. The CDR3 nucleotides are TGCGCCAGCAGCCAAGCTGAACAGAAAAGCTATGGCTACACCTTC. Translating it yields CASSQAEQKSYGYTF.